Below are 11 T cell receptor beta chains sequenced from a single sample in a study of blood T cell repertoires in COVID-19. Repertoires were generated with immunoSEQ multiplex PCR, while TCRdb's copy carries only in-frame clones and drops some. This sample yields about 110,000 clones, of which roughly 88% are seen a single time; 2% to 3% belongs to the top ten. Specimen: peripheral blood. These TCRs come from a human donor in a cohort sampled during active COVID-19.

The CDR3 loop is CATSDLAGDTGELFF. CDR3 bases: TGTGCCACCAGTGATCTAGCGGGGGACACCGGGGAGCTGTTTTTT. V and J are TRBV24-1 and TRBJ2-2; the match to TRBD2 covers 10 bases. Trimming at V came to 3 bases and at J to 3 bases, leaving 0 bases not matched to a gene. The germline V gene encodes CDR1 KGHDR and CDR2 SFDVKD. This CDR3 has 15 amino acids.

The V call is TRBV6-4, the J call TRBJ1-1, with 9 bases identical to TRBD1. Trimming at V came to 7 bases and at J to 4 bases, leaving 7 bases not matched to a gene. In germline, CDR1 is MRHNA, CDR2 SNTAGT. This CDR3 has 14 amino acids. Here the CDR3 reads CASKRTGEVTEAFF. As DNA, the CDR3 is TGTGCCAGCAAGAGGACAGGGGAAGTCACTGAAGCTTTCTTT.

The chain recombines TRBV2 with TRBJ2-1, with 11 bases lining up with TRBD2. V was clipped by 0 bases and J by 8 bases; unmatched bases: 3. CDR1 and CDR2 (germline): SNHLY, FYNNEI. This CDR3 is 15 amino acids long. CDR3 sequence: CASSEALAGGDEQFF. CDR3 bases: TGTGCCAGCAGTGAAGCGCTAGCGGGGGGCGATGAGCAGTTCTTC.

The chain carries TRBV6-5 and TRBJ1-5; 8 bases align to TRBD1. Trimming took 6 bases from V and 6 from J; bases not matched to a gene: 7. The CDR3 sequence is 14 residues long. The germline V gene has CDR1 MNHEY and CDR2 SVGAGI. The CDR3 nucleotides are TGTGCCAGCAGCAACGACAGGGGACGTCAGCCCCAGCATTTT. Amino acid sequence: CASSNDRGRQPQHF.

The chain joins TRBV7-6 to TRBJ2-3; 8 nucleotides align to TRBD2. V shed 2 bases, J shed 0 bases, and the junction held 1 base outside the gene matches. This CDR3 is 15 amino acids long. Germline values: CDR1 SGHVS, CDR2 FNYEAQ. The CDR3 region is CASSLSGGSTDTQYF. The CDR3 bases are TGTGCCAGCAGCTTAAGCGGGGGTAGCACAGATACGCAGTATTTT.

V is TRBV9 and J is TRBJ1-2, with 8 nucleotides matching TRBD1. Germline V gives CDR1 SGDLS, CDR2 YYNGEE. This CDR3 is 11 amino acids long. The J segment lost 4 bases and the V segment lost 7 bases, leaving 0 bases of the junction unmatched. The CDR3: CASQGAYGYTF. The DNA of the CDR3 is TGTGCCAGCCAGGGGGCCTATGGCTACACCTTC.

The chain employs TRBV7-9 and TRBJ1-1; D unclear. CDR1 is SEHNR and CDR2 is FQNEAQ in the germline V gene (reference sequence). The CDR3 sequence is 14 residues long. V was cut by 5 bases and J by 4 bases, with 14 bases left in between. Here the CDR3 reads CASSHPLGGTEAFF. CDR3 in DNA: TGTGCCAGCAGCCATCCCTTAGGAGGCACTGAAGCTTTCTTT.

The chain is built from TRBV2 and TRBJ1-4, with a tentative D call TRBD1 (5 bases). Germline V gene data show CDR1 as SNHLY and CDR2 as FYNNEI. Trimming removed 6 bases from V and 2 bases from J, with 10 bases in between. This CDR3 is built from 14 residues. In DNA form, the CDR3 reads TGTGCCAGCAGGCTCAGGGTGACTAATGAAAAACTGTTTTTT. Translation gives CASRLRVTNEKLFF.

Comments on this clone: Distinct nucleotide sequences in the sample also encode this CDR3. This sequence joins TRBV18 and TRBJ2-7; 10 bases align to TRBD1. This CDR3 is built from 15 residues. CDR1 and CDR2 (germline): KGHSH, LQKENI. Trimming removed 1 base from V and 3 bases from J; junction bases left unmatched: 3. The CDR3, as DNA: TGTGCCAGCTCACCACGACAGGGGGCTAGCTACGAGCAGTACTTC. Translated, it gives CASSPRQGASYEQYF.

The chain combines TRBV5-4 with TRBJ2-1; TRBD1 matches at 8 bases. This CDR3 is built from 15 residues. V shed 0 bases, J shed 4 bases, and the junction held 3 bases outside the gene matches. The germline gives CDR1 SGHNT, CDR2 YYREEE (reference sequence). The CDR3 sequence: CASSLEGQAYNEQFF. The DNA of the CDR3 is TGTGCCAGCAGCTTGGAGGGACAGGCTTACAATGAGCAGTTCTTC.

The chain joins TRBV25-1 to TRBJ2-2; 9 bases fit TRBD1. J gave up 0 bases and V 4 bases, and 9 bases lay outside the gene matches. Per germline, CDR1 MGHDK and CDR2 SYGVNS. This CDR3 is built from 18 residues. CDR3 nucleotide sequence: TGTGCCAGCAGTGCGAACAGGGGGCGGAAAACGAACACCGGGGAGCTGTTTTTT. Amino acid sequence: CASSANRGRKTNTGELFF.